This entry features one T cell receptor beta chain sequence. The antigen is undetermined. These data belong to a study of cytomegalovirus exposure and HLA in healthy donors. Overall study findings and caveats: Of the V segments, some could not be distinguished, including TRBV6-2 and TRBV6-3, and were excluded. Evidence from a later analysis indicated that most CMV-associated TCR beta chains looked HLA-restricted. A later analysis showed TCR association rates differing by HLA locus, peaking at DRB1 and lowest at HLA-C.

The CDR3 is made up of 15 amino acids. Germline assignment: CDR1 SGHRS and CDR2 YFSETQ. Trimming removed 5 bases from V and 4 bases from J; junction bases left unmatched: 8. 60 Vbeta and 13 Jbeta primers were used in PCR. The assay was immunoSEQ multiplex PCR, and TCRdb's table has in-frame clones only and misses some. The sample contains over 85,000 clones, around 88% of which appear only once. Material: PBMCs. The rearrangement joins TRBV5-1 to TRBJ1-2, with TRBD1 matching over 10 bases. This sequence was found in a man aged 40-49 years in good health and CMV-seronegative. The CDR3 region has the DNA TGCGCCAGCAGTTCGGGGGGACAGGGGACCTATGGCTACACCTTC. Its protein is CASSSGGQGTYGYTF.